This T cell receptor (beta chain) originates from a study of Graves' ophthalmopathy and Graves' hyperthyroidism. Looking at the study overall: In this cohort's terms, stable hyperthyroidism meant no ophthalmopathy by 18 months of follow-up.

Transcripts of RNA were the source for amplifying TCR beta CDR3 regions. Second-round multiplex PCR came after a first-round RT-PCR that employed HTBI primers. TCRdb itself ran the multiplex PCR reads through MiXCR, one entry per CDR3 protein. The sample holds around 1.1 million distinct CDR3 sequences, 35% to 40% seen once. This CDR3 is built from 14 residues. V was pared by 6 bases and J by 3 bases, with 8 bases of the junction left unmatched. Germline V gives CDR1 LNHDA, CDR2 SQIVND (reference sequence). Regarding this clonotype: What it binds is not known. It may be a read error: a sequence one base away is much more abundant. The conserved phenylalanine or tryptophan is not found at the CDR3 terminus, so this likely reflects a read error.

General study points: The blood repertoire also included most expanded thyroid clonotypes above 0.001 frequency.

This receptor was obtained from an adult man with Graves' hyperthyroidism. The sequencing input was peripheral blood or thyroid tissue (not recorded which). V usage is TRBV19 and J usage is TRBJ2-7; 7 nucleotides line up with TRBD1. The CDR3 DNA reads TGTGCCAGTAGGGGGACAGCCCCGCGCTACGAGCAGTACTGC. As protein: CASRGTAPRYEQYC.